This TCR beta chain was recovered during a study of vaccination and CD4 T cells after COVID-19. Comment on this clonotype: The target antigen is unknown.

Described treatment: roughly 11-day PBMC culture with coronavirus spike peptide pools or control peptides (ViraFEST assay). Peptide-pool expansion of antigen-specific T cells preceded TCR sequencing in ViraFEST. The Oncomine TCR Beta short-read assay was what sequenced the DNA obtained from cultured CD4+ T cells. Each CDR3 protein is one row after TCRdb ran MiXCR on the PCR reads. The sample has roughly 17,000 distinct CDR3 sequences, 45% to 65% seen once; the top ten hold approximately 9.1%. Germline CDR1 is LNHDA and CDR2 is SQIVND (reference sequence). Between the trimmed V and J ends, which lost 0 bases and 10 bases, there was a span of 7 bases. CDR3 length: 12 residues. Findings and caveats of the study: Spike mono-reactivity was found in 304 of the 307 vaccine-specific clones identified in convalescent patients.

The chain couples TRBV19 to TRBJ1-5, with D unclear. The sequence was obtained from a human donor who had recovered from COVID-19. The sequencing input was CD4+ T cells from blood, cultured in vitro. Written as DNA, the CDR3 is TGTGCCAGTAGTATAGACGCGGCTCCCCAGCATTTT. Protein product: CASSIDAAPQHF.